This T cell receptor (beta chain) was profiled in a study of T cell repertoires in cytomegalovirus infection. The junction had 11 bases not matched to a gene; V was cut back by 4 bases and J by 2 bases. There are 18 residues in the CDR3. CDR1 is KGHDR, CDR2 SFDVKD, per germline. TCRdb recomputed calls from the reads with MiXCR, one row per CDR3 protein. The table includes approximately 180,000 distinct CDR3 sequences, about 21% detected once. The receptor comes from a human donor in good health (CMV status not recorded). Some clones in this sample may be carry-over from other donors' samples. What was sequenced was PBMCs. J is TRBJ2-7 and V is TRBV24-1; TRBD1 agrees at 12 bases. The CDR3 loop is CATSDLYIRDRGPYEQYF. The CDR3 nucleotides are TGTGCCACCAGTGACTTGTACATCCGGGACAGGGGGCCCTACGAGCAGTACTTC.